Below, one T cell receptor (beta chain) is given with its context. Per the germline V gene, CDR1 is SGHRS and CDR2 is YFSETQ. The CDR3 is 16 residues long. Trimming removed 4 bases from V and 7 bases from J; junction bases left unmatched: 12. The sample is drawn from a study of shared clonotypes between healthy human individuals. Sequenced by immunoSEQ multiplex PCR; TCRdb stores in-frame clones only, minus some. The top ten hold 0.36% of the sample, which has about 2.4 million clones, approximately 94% seen once. All of the donors resided in Nashville, Tennessee, and each was a Caucasian adult. The chain has TRBV5-1 and TRBJ2-2; TRBD1 matches 8 bases. The sample was naive CD4+ T cells from PBMCs. Subset specified: CD45RA+ positively selected. The TCR comes from a man younger than 35 in good health. Some clones in this sample may be carry-over from other donors' samples. The CDR3: CASSPPGQVLYGELFF. In nucleotides, the CDR3 is TGCGCCAGCAGCCCCCCGGGACAGGTTTTATACGGGGAGCTGTTTTTT.